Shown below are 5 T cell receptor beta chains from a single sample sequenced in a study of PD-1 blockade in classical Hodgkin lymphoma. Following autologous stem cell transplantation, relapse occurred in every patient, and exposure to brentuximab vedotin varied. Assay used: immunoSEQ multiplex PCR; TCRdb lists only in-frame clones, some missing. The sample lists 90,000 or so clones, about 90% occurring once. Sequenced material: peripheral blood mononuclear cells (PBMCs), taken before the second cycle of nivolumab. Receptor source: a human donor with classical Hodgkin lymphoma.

The CDR3: CASSLGQGGNTIYF. Written as DNA, the CDR3 is TGTGCCAGCAGTTTAGGGCAGGGGGGAAACACCATATATTTT. The V and J genes are TRBV28 and TRBJ1-3; a possible D gene is TRBD1 (6 bases). The CDR3 totals 14 residues. The ends were cut back, 2 bases at V and 4 bases at J, with 9 bases in the middle. Germline CDR1 reads MDHEN; CDR2 reads SYDVKM.

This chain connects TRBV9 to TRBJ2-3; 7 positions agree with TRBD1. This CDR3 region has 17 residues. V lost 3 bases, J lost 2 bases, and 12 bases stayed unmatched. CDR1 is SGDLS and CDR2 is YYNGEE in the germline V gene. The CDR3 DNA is TGTGCCAGCAGCGAGCCAAACAGGGGACCCCCCACAGATACGCAGTATTTT. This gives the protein CASSEPNRGPPTDTQYF.

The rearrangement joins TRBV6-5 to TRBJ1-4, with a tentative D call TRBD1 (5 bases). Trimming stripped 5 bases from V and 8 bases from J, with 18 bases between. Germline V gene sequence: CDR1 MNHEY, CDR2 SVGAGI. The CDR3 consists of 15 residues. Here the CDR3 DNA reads TGTGCCAGCAGTCGAGGGGTAGGGGCTGGGGAAAAACTGTTTTTT. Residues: CASSRGVGAGEKLFF.

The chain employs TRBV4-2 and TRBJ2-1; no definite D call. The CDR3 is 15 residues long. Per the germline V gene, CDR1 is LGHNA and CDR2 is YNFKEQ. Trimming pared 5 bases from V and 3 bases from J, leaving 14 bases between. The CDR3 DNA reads TGTGCCAGCAGCTTCCCCAAAACCAACTACAATGAGCAGTTCTTC. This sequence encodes CASSFPKTNYNEQFF.

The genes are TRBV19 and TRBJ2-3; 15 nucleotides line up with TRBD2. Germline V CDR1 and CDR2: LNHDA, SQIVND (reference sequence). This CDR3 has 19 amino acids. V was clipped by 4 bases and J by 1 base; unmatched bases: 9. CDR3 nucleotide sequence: TGTGCCAGTAGTACCTCGGGACTAGCGGGAGGATGGCGCACAGATACGCAGTATTTT. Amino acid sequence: CASSTSGLAGGWRTDTQYF.